The clone carrying this T cell receptor (beta chain) is a singleton in its sample. Germline CDR1 reads SQVTM; CDR2 reads ANQGSEA. Losses at the gene ends were 6 bases for V and 1 base for J; bases not matched to a gene: 10. The CDR3 totals 15 residues. Sequencing used immunoSEQ multiplex PCR; TCRdb keeps in-frame clones, though not all of them. The profile shows approximately 170,000 clones, about 92% of them singletons. The entry originates in a study of T cell responses to AZD1222 COVID-19 vaccine. The clonotype originates from an adult in good health. Sequencing used peripheral blood, obtained on day 0 of AZD1222 vaccination. V and J are TRBV29-1 and TRBJ1-1, with 8 bases aligning to TRBD1. In DNA, the CDR3 is TGCAGCGTAAGTAGACAGGGGATTAGGAACACTGAAGCTTTCTTT. This gives the protein CSVSRQGIRNTEAFF.